A single sample gave rise to the 8 T cell receptor beta chains below, sequenced in a study of cytomegalovirus exposure and HLA in healthy donors. Profiled with immunoSEQ multiplex PCR; TCRdb holds only in-frame clones, not every one. The sample shows some 170,000 clones, 86% of them seen only once. The sample consisted of PBMCs. Receptors were obtained from a man in his thirties or forties in good health and CMV-seropositive.

This clone was observed a single time. The chain joins TRBV5-4 to TRBJ2-5; TRBD2 matches at 7 bases. Germline loops: CDR1 SGHNT, CDR2 YYREEE (reference sequence). Trimming at V came to 1 base and at J to 4 bases, leaving 1 base not matched to a gene. The CDR3 is 13 amino acids. The CDR3 loop is CASSLPGGETQYF. CDR3 in DNA: TGTGCCAGCAGCTTGCCGGGGGGAGAGACCCAGTACTTC.

The chain couples TRBV28 to TRBJ1-4, with D hard to call. Trimming left V 6 bases short and J 5 bases short, with 7 bases between. Looked up from germline, CDR1 is MDHEN and CDR2 is SYDVKM. The length of the CDR3 is 12 residues. The CDR3 sequence is CASSTSNEKLFF. The CDR3 nucleotides read TGTGCCAGCAGCACCTCGAATGAAAAACTGTTTTTT.

The V call is TRBV28, the J call TRBJ1-2; D gene ambiguous. Germline-derived CDR1 and CDR2 are MDHEN and SYDVKM. Deletions cut 4 bases from V and 8 bases from J, with 20 bases between. The CDR3 consists of 15 residues. CDR3 protein: CASSSSAAGAWGYTF. The DNA for the CDR3 is TGTGCCAGCAGTTCCTCGGCGGCAGGCGCCTGGGGCTACACCTTC.

The CDR3 bases are TGTGCCAGCAGCTTTTTCCCTAACTATGGCTACACCTTC. Translating it yields CASSFFPNYGYTF. This chain uses TRBV7-9 with TRBJ1-2; D ambiguous. Germline lookup yields CDR1 SEHNR and CDR2 FQNEAQ (reference sequence). Trimming removed 3 bases at V and 0 bases at J, with 5 bases between. The CDR3 runs 13 residues.

The V gene is TRBV15, the J gene TRBJ2-7, with 12 bases aligning to TRBD2. The CDR3 is 17 residues long. Losses at the gene ends were 5 bases for V and 3 bases for J; bases not matched to a gene: 11. In germline, CDR1 is LNHNV, CDR2 YYDKDF (reference sequence). The CDR3 coding sequence is TGTGCCACCAGCCGACAGATAGTGACTAGCGGGAGCTACGAGCAGTACTTC. As protein: CATSRQIVTSGSYEQYF. The full variable domain, rest sourced from reference TRBV15 and TRBJ2-7, is DAMVIQNPRYQVTQFGKPVTLSCSQTLNHNVMYWYQQKSSQAPKLLFHYYDKDFNNEADTPDNFQSRRPNTSFCFLDIRSPGLGDTAMYLCATSRQIVTSGSYEQYFGPGTRLTVT.

This clone has more than one count but fewer than ten. This rearrangement joins TRBV5-1 to TRBJ2-7; D unresolved. This CDR3 is 13 amino acids long. The germline CDR1 and CDR2 sequences are SGHRS and YFSETQ. V was trimmed by 2 bases and J by 2 bases, leaving 8 bases between them. CDR3 DNA: TGCGCCAGCAGCTTTGGGTTGGCCTACGAGCAGTACTTC. Encoded protein: CASSFGLAYEQYF.

This sequence joins TRBV18 and TRBJ2-7; D gene ambiguous. The CDR3 runs to 13 residues. Germline V lookup: CDR1 KGHSH, CDR2 LQKENI. The ends were cut back, 1 base at V and 2 bases at J, with 6 bases in the middle. The CDR3 reads CASSPLETYEQYF. The CDR3 nucleotides read TGTGCCAGCTCACCACTCGAAACCTACGAGCAGTACTTC.

The V and J genes are TRBV7-9 and TRBJ2-3; D tentatively reads TRBD1 or TRBD2 (7 bases each). The germline gives CDR1 SEHNR, CDR2 FQNEAQ (reference sequence). Trimming removed 4 bases at V and 8 bases at J, with 19 bases between. The CDR3 length is 15 residues. CDR3 region: CASSSPGEGASTQYF. The CDR3 coding sequence is TGTGCCAGCAGCTCTCCTGGGGAGGGGGCGAGTACGCAGTATTTT. The whole variable domain, filled in from reference TRBV7-9 and TRBJ2-3, reads DTGVSQNPRHKITKRGQNVTFRCDPISEHNRLYWYRQTLGQGPEFLTYFQNEAQLEKSRLLSDRFSAERPKGSFSTLEIQRTEQGDSAMYLCASSSPGEGASTQYFGPGTRLTVL.